In its sample, the clone carrying this T cell receptor beta chain was seen many times. The germline V gene encodes CDR1 SGHAT and CDR2 FQNNGV. Trimming stripped 1 base from V and 4 bases from J, with 14 bases between. The length of the CDR3 is 16 residues. This specimen belongs to a study of spatial heterogeneity in lung cancer. One entry per CDR3 protein, called by TCRdb with MiXCR from the 5' RACE reads. The table lists about 48,000 distinct CDR3 sequences, approximately 5.3% of them singletons, with around 10% in the top ten. Time point given: sample taken at primary tumor resection. No cells were sorted before sequencing. The whole RNA sequenced was extracted from tumor, nontumor lung or frozen PBMC.

The rearrangement joins TRBV11-2 to TRBJ1-5; D remains ambiguous. The material sequenced was PBMCs, taken at surgery. The sequence was collected from a male donor with early-stage non-small cell lung cancer. CDR3: CASSLVVRGENQPQHF. CDR3 DNA: TGTGCCAGCAGCTTAGTTGTGCGGGGAGAAAATCAGCCCCAGCATTTT.